The entry below gives a single TCR beta chain sequence along with its context. TCRdb independently ran MiXCR on the 5' RACE reads; one entry per CDR3 protein. This table has about 40,000 distinct CDR3 sequences, 18% appearing once. The CDR3 runs 14 residues. From germline, CDR1 is SGHRS and CDR2 YFSETQ. V gave up 4 bases and J gave up 4 bases, with 14 bases separating them. This clonotype originated in a female donor with breast cancer. Material for sequencing was naive CD4+ T cells sorted from a lymph node. This sample's subset: naive CD4+ T cells, CD4+CD45RA+CD25-. V gene TRBV5-1 combines with J gene TRBJ1-2, with D uncertain. The CDR3 nucleotides are TGCGCCAGCAGCCTTCGGGATACCACCTATGGCTACACCTTC. This gives the protein CASSLRDTTYGYTF.